This TCR beta chain was sequenced in a study of blood T cell repertoires in COVID-19. Clones were sequenced by immunoSEQ multiplex PCR, and TCRdb holds only the in-frame ones, with some missing. The repertoire holds about 230,000 clones, with roughly 80% as singletons. V was trimmed by 6 bases and J by 4 bases, leaving 12 bases between them. The V gene's germline CDR1 is MNHNS and CDR2 SASEGT. This CDR3 spans 14 amino acids. The receptor's source is a woman over 75 with acute or convalescent COVID-19. The sample taken for sequencing was peripheral blood. This chain joins TRBV6-1 and TRBJ1-4, with D possibly matching TRBD1 (6 bases). The CDR3 DNA follows: TGTGCCAGCAGGGCAGGACAGAATAATGAAAAACTGTTTTTT. It yields the protein CASRAGQNNEKLFF.